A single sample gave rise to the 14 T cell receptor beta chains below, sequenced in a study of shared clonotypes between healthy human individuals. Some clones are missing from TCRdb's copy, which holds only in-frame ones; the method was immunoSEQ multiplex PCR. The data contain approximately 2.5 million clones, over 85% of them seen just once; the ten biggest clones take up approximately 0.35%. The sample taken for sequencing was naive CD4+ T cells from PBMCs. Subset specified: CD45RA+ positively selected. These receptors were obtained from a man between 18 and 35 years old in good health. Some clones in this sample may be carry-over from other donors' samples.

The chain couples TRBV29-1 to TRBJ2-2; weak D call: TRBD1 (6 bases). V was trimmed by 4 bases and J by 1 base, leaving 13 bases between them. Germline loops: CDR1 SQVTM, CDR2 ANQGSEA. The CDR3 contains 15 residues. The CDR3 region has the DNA TGCAGCGTTGGAGGGCCGACAGGGAACACCGGGGAGCTGTTTTTT. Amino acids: CSVGGPTGNTGELFF.

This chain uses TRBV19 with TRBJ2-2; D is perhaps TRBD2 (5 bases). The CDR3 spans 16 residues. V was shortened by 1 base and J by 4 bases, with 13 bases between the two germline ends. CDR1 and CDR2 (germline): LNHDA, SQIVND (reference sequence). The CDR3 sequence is CASSIVRGTLTGELFF. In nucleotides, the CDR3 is TGTGCCAGTAGTATAGTCCGGGGTACCCTCACCGGGGAGCTGTTTTTT.

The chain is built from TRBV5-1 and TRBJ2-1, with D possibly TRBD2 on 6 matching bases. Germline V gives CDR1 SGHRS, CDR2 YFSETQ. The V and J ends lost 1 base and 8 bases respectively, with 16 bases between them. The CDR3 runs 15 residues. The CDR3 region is CASSLIVGGDDEQFF. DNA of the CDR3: TGCGCCAGCAGCTTGATTGTCGGGGGTGACGATGAGCAGTTCTTC. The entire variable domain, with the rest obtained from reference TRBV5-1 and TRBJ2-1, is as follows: KAGVTQTPRYLIKTRGQQVTLSCSPISGHRSVSWYQQTPGQGLQFLFEYFSETQRNKGNFPGRFSGRQFSNSRSEMNVSTLELGDSALYLCASSLIVGGDDEQFFGPGTRLTVL.

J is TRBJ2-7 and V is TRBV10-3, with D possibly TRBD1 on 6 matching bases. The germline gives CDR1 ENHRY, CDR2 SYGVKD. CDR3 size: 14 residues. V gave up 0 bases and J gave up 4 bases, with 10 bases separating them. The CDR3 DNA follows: TGTGCCATCAGTGAGTCCTCAACAGGGTACGAGCAGTACTTC. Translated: CAISESSTGYEQYF.

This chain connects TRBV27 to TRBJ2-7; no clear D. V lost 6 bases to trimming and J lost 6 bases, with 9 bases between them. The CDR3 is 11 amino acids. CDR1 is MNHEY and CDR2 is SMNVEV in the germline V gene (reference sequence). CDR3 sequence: CASSAWGEQYF. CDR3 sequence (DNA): TGTGCCAGCAGCGCCTGGGGCGAGCAGTACTTC.

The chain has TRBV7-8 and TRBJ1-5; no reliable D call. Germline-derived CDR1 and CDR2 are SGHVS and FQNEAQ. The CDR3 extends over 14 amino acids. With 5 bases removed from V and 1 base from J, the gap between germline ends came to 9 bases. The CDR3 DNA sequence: TGTGCCAGCAGCCTCTCCCTGAGCAATCAGCCCCAGCATTTT. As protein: CASSLSLSNQPQHF.

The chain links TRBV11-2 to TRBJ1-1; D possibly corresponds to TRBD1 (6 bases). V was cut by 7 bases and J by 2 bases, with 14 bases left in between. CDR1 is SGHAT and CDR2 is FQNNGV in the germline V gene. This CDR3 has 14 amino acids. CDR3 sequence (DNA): TGTGCCAGCAAAGGGGGGGGCGGAAACACTGAAGCTTTCTTT. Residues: CASKGGGGNTEAFF.

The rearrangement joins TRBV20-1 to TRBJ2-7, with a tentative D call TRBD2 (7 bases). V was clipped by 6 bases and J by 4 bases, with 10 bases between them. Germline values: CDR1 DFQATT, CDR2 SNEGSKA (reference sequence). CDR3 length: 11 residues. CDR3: CSAAGQYEQYF. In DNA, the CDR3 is TGCAGTGCAGCGGGACAATACGAGCAGTACTTC.

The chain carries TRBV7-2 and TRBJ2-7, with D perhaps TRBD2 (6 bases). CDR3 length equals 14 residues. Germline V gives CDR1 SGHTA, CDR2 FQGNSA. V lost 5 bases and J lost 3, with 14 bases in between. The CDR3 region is CASSPIGGGYEQYF. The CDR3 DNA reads TGTGCCAGCAGCCCGATTGGGGGAGGCTACGAGCAGTACTTC.

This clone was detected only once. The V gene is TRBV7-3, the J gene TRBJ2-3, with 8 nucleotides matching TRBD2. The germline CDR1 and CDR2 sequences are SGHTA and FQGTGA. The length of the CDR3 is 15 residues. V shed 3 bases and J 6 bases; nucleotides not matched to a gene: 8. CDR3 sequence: CASSFQAGEMDTQYF. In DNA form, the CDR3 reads TGTGCCAGCAGCTTCCAAGCGGGAGAAATGGATACGCAGTATTTT.

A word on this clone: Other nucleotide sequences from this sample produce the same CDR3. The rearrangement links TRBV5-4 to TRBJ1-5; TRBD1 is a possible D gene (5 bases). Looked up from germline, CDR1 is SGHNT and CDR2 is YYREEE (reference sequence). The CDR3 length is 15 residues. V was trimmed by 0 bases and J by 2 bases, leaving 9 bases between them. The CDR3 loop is CASSLDGGGNQPQHF. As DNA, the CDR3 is TGTGCCAGCAGCTTGGATGGGGGGGGCAATCAGCCCCAGCATTTT. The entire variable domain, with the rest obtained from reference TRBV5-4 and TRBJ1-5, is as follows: ETGVTQSPTHLIKTRGQQVTLRCSSQSGHNTVSWYQQALGQGPQFIFQYYREEENGRGNFPPRFSGLQFPNYSSELNVNALELDDSALYLCASSLDGGGNQPQHFGDGTRLSIL.

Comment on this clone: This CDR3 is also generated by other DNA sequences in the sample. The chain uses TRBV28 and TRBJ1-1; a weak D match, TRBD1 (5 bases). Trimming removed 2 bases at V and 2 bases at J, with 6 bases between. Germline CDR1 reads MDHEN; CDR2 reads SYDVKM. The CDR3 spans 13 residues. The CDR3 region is CASSLQGNTEAFF. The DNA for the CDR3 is TGTGCCAGCAGTTTACAGGGAAACACTGAAGCTTTCTTT.

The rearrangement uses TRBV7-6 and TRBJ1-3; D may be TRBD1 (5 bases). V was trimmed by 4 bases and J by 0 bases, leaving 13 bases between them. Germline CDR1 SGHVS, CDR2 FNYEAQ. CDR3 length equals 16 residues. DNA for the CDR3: TGTGCCAGCAGCTCCCCTAACAGGCACTCTGGAAACACCATATATTTT. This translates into CASSSPNRHSGNTIYF. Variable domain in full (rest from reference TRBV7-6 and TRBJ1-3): GAGVSQSPRYKVTKRGQDVALRCDPISGHVSLYWYRQALGQGPEFLTYFNYEAQQDKSGLPNDRFSAERPEGSISTLTIQRTEQRDSAMYRCASSSPNRHSGNTIYFGEGSWLTVV.

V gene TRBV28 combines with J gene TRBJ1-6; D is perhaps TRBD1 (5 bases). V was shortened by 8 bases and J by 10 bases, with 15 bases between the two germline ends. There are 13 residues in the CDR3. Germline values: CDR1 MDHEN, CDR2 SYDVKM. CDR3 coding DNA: TGTGCCAGCCAAGACAGTACGAGGTCACCCCTCCACTTT. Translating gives CASQDSTRSPLHF.